This T cell receptor delta chain was retrieved from a study of Vδ1+ human thymocytes. Study-wide results and limits: In the thymus, TRG and TRD repertoires looked highly polyclonal with Gaussian CDR3 lengths.

After alphabeta T cell depletion, CD3+ Vdelta1+ Vdelta2- thymocytes were sorted. V lost 5 bases to trimming and J lost 8 bases; unmatched junction nucleotides: 13. The CDR3 has 15 amino acids. Germline loops: CDR1 TSWWSYY, CDR2 QGS. A note on this clone: Its antigen is not identified.

RNA was extracted from the cells and then reverse transcribed. The CDR3 regions were amplified by multiplex PCR from V-gene primers to a constant-region primer. TCRdb redid clone calling on the multiplex PCR reads using CATT. The sample consists of around 19,000 delta-chain clones, over 7% of them appearing once. The rearrangement joins TRDV1 to TRDJ1; 8 bases align to TRDD3. This clonotype was sampled from a child less than two years old who had congenital heart surgery. Input material: Vdelta1+ gamma-delta thymocytes from the thymus. Indicated subset: FACS-sorted CD3+ TCRalphabeta- TCRVdelta1+ TCRVdelta2- thymocytes. CDR3 region: CALGFRDRGYMKLIF. The CDR3 region has the DNA TGTGCTCTTGGGTTCAGAGACCGGGGATACATGAAACTCATCTTT.